The 4 T cell receptor beta chains given below trace back to one sample, sequenced in a study of shared clonotypes between healthy human individuals. The repertoire was sequenced with immunoSEQ multiplex PCR; TCRdb's copy has only in-frame clones and lacks some. The table has approximately 530,000 clones, roughly 95% seen once. The sample comprised naive CD4+ T cells sorted from blood. Regarding subset: CD45RA+ positively selected. Every receptor here comes from a woman under 40 in good health.

The rearrangement uses TRBV29-1 and TRBJ2-7, with no clear D. Trimming cost V 5 bases and J 0 bases, with 17 bases left between them. CDR1 SQVTM and CDR2 ANQGSEA come from the germline V gene. This CDR3 spans 15 amino acids. The CDR3, as DNA: TGCAGCGTTCCTCGGAGTGACGGCAGCTCCTACGAGCAGTACTTC. Translated: CSVPRSDGSSYEQYF.

The chain has TRBV4-1 and TRBJ1-4, with D perhaps matching TRBD1 (5 bases). CDR3 length: 15 residues. Germline values: CDR1 MGHRA, CDR2 YSYEKL. The V gene lost 0 bases and the J gene lost 8 bases, with 13 bases spanning the gap. CDR3 in DNA: TGCGCCAGCAGCCAAGATGAGACCTGGGGGGAAAAACTGTTTTTT. This gives the protein CASSQDETWGEKLFF.

The chain recombines TRBV6-6 with TRBJ2-5; 9 bases agree with TRBD1. Germline lookup yields CDR1 MNHNY and CDR2 SVGAGI (reference sequence). V was clipped by 0 bases and J by 4 bases; unmatched bases: 3. The CDR3 spans 15 residues. The CDR3 reads CASSYSGTGLETQYF. The CDR3 nucleotides are TGTGCCAGCAGTTACTCGGGGACAGGGCTAGAGACCCAGTACTTC.

V gene TRBV28 combines with J gene TRBJ1-5; 9 nucleotides match TRBD1. Germline-derived CDR1 and CDR2 are MDHEN and SYDVKM. The CDR3 length is 15 residues. Losses at the gene ends were 7 bases for V and 0 bases for J; bases not matched to a gene: 4. The CDR3 nucleotides are TGTGCCAGCACGGGACAGGGAACTAGCAATCAGCCCCAGCATTTT. Protein: CASTGQGTSNQPQHF.